This T cell receptor beta chain was captured by sequencing in a study of T cell changes during pregnancy in multiple sclerosis. Repertoires were generated with immunoSEQ multiplex PCR, while TCRdb's copy carries only in-frame clones and drops some. The sample holds 100,000 or so clones, about 91% seen once. There are 15 residues in the CDR3. Germline values: CDR1 MNHEY, CDR2 SMNVEV (reference sequence). Deletions cut 0 bases from V and 0 bases from J, with 7 bases between. The gene calls are TRBV27 and TRBJ2-3; unclear D gene. This clonotype was obtained from a female donor with multiple sclerosis, enrolled in a pregnancy study. Specimen: peripheral blood, collected in the second trimester of pregnancy. In DNA, the CDR3 is TGTGCCAGCAGTTTATCTTCCGGGAGCACAGATACGCAGTATTTT. Protein sequence: CASSLSSGSTDTQYF.